The 10 T cell receptor beta chains below were found in one sample sequenced in a study of blood T cell repertoires in COVID-19. Repertoires were generated with immunoSEQ multiplex PCR, while TCRdb's copy carries only in-frame clones and drops some. The data hold 110,000 or so clones, with 70% to 90% observed a single time. Sample: peripheral blood. The receptors come from a man aged 70-80 years who had recovered from COVID-19.

The chain links TRBV11-2 to TRBJ2-5; TRBD2 matches at 9 bases. This CDR3 has 15 amino acids. The J segment lost 5 bases and the V segment lost 8 bases, leaving 12 bases of the junction unmatched. Germline V gene lookup returns CDR1 SGHAT and CDR2 FQNNGV. As DNA, the CDR3 is TGTGCCAGCGGATTTACTCGGGCGGGAGGGGAGACCCAGTACTTC. It specifies CASGFTRAGGETQYF.

The chain couples TRBV6-5 to TRBJ1-1; TRBD1 agrees at 9 bases. V trimming: 6 bases; J trimming: 4 bases; junction bases outside the gene matches: 3. Germline CDR1 reads MNHEY; CDR2 reads SVGAGI. This CDR3 is built from 13 residues. CDR3 sequence reads: CASRPTGGTEAFF. The DNA for the CDR3 is TGTGCCAGCAGACCGACAGGGGGCACTGAAGCTTTCTTT.

This rearrangement joins TRBV6-6 to TRBJ2-5; D unresolved. CDR3 size: 12 residues. Germline V gives CDR1 MNHNY, CDR2 SVGAGI (reference sequence). The V gene lost 5 bases and the J gene lost 0 bases, with 4 bases spanning the gap. CDR3 protein: CASSPYQETQYF. The CDR3 nucleotides are TGTGCCAGCAGTCCGTACCAAGAGACCCAGTACTTC.

V gene TRBV7-2 combines with J gene TRBJ2-7; D might be TRBD2 (5 bases). Germline lookup yields CDR1 SGHTA and CDR2 FQGNSA. V was shortened by 1 base and J by 4 bases, with 8 bases between the two germline ends. The CDR3 has 13 amino acids. The CDR3 reads CASSLDRRYEQYF. Here the CDR3 DNA reads TGTGCCAGCAGCTTAGATCGGAGGTACGAGCAGTACTTC.

The rearrangement links TRBV5-4 to TRBJ2-5; TRBD2 might be the D (6 bases). Germline V lookup: CDR1 SGHNT, CDR2 YYREEE (reference sequence). This CDR3 comprises 14 residues. Trimming took 3 bases from V and 4 from J, leaving 13 bases between them. The CDR3 coding sequence is TGTGCCAGCAGCTCCACTAGCTCCCCAGAGACCCAGTACTTC. Protein sequence: CASSSTSSPETQYF.

The rearrangement uses TRBV27 and TRBJ1-6; weak D call: TRBD1 (5 bases). This CDR3 contains 14 residues. Germline CDR1 and CDR2: MNHEY and SMNVEV (reference sequence). Trimming shortened V by 5 bases and J by 6 bases, and 11 bases separated the two germline ends. The CDR3 DNA is TGTGCCAGCAGTAGCAGGGACTCTAATTCACCCCTCCACTTT. Translation: CASSSRDSNSPLHF.

The chain combines TRBV28 with TRBJ2-7; D perhaps matches TRBD1 (5 bases). V was cut by 3 bases and J by 6 bases, with 9 bases left in between. CDR1 and CDR2 (germline): MDHEN, SYDVKM. There are 12 residues in the CDR3. This CDR3 reads CASSFSGAEQYF. Written as DNA, the CDR3 is TGTGCCAGCAGTTTCTCTGGGGCCGAGCAGTACTTC.

The chain is built from TRBV3-1 (or the pseudogene TRBV3-2) and TRBJ2-1; TRBD2 matches at 7 bases. Losses at the gene ends were 0 bases for V and 3 bases for J; bases not matched to a gene: 5. This CDR3 has 16 residues. Germline V gene sequence: CDR1 LGHDT, CDR2 YNNKEL (reference sequence). CDR3 protein: CASSQDWGGYYNEQFF. In nucleotides, the CDR3 is TGTGCCAGCAGCCAAGATTGGGGGGGGTACTACAATGAGCAGTTCTTC.

The chain combines TRBV18 with TRBJ1-2, with TRBD1 matching 7 bases. Trimming took 6 bases from V and 4 from J; bases not matched to a gene: 8. Germline CDR1 reads KGHSH; CDR2 reads LQKENI. This CDR3 is built from 14 residues. The CDR3 bases are TGTGCCAGCTCCTTCGGACAGGAATTCTATGGCTACACCTTC. As protein: CASSFGQEFYGYTF. Combining the CDR3 with reference TRBV18 and TRBJ1-2 gives the whole variable domain NAGVMQNPRHLVRRRGQEARLRCSPMKGHSHVYWYRQLPEEGLKFMVYLQKENIIDESGMPKERFSAEFPKEGPSILRIQQVVRGDSAAYFCASSFGQEFYGYTFGSGTRLTVV.

The rearrangement joins TRBV9 to TRBJ2-5, with D possibly TRBD1 on 5 matching bases. The CDR3 length is 13 residues. Trimming took 0 bases from V and 4 from J, leaving 7 bases between them. Germline CDR1 and CDR2: SGDLS and YYNGEE. The CDR3, as DNA: TGTGCCAGCAGCGTAGAAAGGGGAGAGACCCAGTACTTC. Residues: CASSVERGETQYF.